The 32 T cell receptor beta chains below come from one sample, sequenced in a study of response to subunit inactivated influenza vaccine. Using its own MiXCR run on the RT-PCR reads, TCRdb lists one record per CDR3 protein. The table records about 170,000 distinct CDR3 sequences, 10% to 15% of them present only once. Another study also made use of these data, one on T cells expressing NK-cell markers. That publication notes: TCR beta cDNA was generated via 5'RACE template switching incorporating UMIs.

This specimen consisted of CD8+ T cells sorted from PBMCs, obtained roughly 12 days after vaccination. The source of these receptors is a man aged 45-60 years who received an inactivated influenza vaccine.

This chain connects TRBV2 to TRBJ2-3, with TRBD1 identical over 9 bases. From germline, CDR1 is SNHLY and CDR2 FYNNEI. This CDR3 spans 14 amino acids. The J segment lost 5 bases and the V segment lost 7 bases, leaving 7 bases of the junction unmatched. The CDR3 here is CASTWTGAVDTQYF. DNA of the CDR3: TGTGCCAGCACCTGGACAGGGGCGGTAGATACGCAGTATTTT.

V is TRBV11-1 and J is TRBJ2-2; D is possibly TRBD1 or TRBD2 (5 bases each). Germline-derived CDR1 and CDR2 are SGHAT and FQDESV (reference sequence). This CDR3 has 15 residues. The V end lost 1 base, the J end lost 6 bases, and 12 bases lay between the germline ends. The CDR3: CASSLVSPGPGELFF. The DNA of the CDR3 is TGTGCCAGCAGCTTAGTTTCCCCGGGGCCCGGGGAGCTGTTTTTT.

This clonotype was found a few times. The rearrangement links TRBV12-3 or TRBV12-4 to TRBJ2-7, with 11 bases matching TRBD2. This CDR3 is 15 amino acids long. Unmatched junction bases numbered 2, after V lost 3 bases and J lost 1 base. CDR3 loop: CASSLTSGESYEQYF. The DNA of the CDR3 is TGTGCCAGCAGTTTGACTAGCGGGGAATCCTACGAGCAGTACTTC.

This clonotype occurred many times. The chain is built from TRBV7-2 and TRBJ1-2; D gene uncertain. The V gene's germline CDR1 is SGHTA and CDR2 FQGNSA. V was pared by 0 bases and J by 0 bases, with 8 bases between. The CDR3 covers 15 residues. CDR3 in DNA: TGTGCCAGCAGCTTAGCTTTGGCAGCTAACTATGGCTACACCTTC. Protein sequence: CASSLALAANYGYTF. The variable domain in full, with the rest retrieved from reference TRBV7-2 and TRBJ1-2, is GAGVSQSPSNKVTEKGKDVELRCDPISGHTALYWYRQSLGQGLEFLIYFQGNSAPDKSGLPSDRFSAERTGGSVSTLTIQRTQQEDSAVYLCASSLALAANYGYTFGSGTRLTVV.

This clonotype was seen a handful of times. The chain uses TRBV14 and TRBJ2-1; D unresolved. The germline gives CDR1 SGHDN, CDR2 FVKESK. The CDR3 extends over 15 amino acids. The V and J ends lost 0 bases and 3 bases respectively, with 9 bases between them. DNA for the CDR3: TGTGCCAGCAGCCAAGATTTCCACGACTACAATGAGCAGTTCTTC. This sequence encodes CASSQDFHDYNEQFF.

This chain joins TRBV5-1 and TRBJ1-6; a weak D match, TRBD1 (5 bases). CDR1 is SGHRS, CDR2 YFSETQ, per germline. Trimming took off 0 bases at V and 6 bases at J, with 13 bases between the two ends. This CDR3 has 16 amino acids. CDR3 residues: CASSLEAGPTNSPLHF. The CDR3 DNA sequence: TGCGCCAGCAGCTTGGAGGCAGGGCCAACTAATTCACCCCTCCACTTT.

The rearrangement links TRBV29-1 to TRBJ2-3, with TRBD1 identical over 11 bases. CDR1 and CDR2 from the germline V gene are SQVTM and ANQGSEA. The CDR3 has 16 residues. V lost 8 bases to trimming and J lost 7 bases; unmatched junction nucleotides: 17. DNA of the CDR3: TGCAGCACCCAACCCGGACAGGGGGCGAAGCCCTATACGCAGTATTTT. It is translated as CSTQPGQGAKPYTQYF.

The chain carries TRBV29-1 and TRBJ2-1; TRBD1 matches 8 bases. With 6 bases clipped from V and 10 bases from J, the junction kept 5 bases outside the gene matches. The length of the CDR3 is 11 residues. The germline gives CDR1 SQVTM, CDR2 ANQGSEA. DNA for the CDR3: TGCAGCGTGGCAGCAGGGGGCGAGCAGTTCTTC. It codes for CSVAAGGEQFF.

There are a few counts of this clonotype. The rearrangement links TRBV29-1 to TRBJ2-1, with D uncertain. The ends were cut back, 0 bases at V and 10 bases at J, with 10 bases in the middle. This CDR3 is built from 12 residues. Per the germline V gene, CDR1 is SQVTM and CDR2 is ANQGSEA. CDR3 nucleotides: TGCAGCGTTGAAGAAGGGCTCAGAGAGCAGTTCTTC. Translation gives CSVEEGLREQFF.

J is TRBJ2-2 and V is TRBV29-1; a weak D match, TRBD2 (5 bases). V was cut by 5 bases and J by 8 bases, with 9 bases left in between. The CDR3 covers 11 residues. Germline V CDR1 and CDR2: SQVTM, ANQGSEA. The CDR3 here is CSVRGSGELFF. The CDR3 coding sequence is TGCAGCGTTCGAGGGAGTGGGGAGCTGTTTTTT.

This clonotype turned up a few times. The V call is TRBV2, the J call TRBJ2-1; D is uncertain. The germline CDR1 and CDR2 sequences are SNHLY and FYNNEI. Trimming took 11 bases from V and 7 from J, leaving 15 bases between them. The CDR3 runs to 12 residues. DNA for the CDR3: TGTGCCGCCTCTGCGTCCCCTAATGAGCAGTTCTTC. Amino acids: CAASASPNEQFF. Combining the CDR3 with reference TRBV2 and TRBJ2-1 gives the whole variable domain EPEVTQTPSHQVTQMGQEVILRCVPISNHLYFYWYRQILGQKVEFLVSFYNNEISEKSEIFDDQFSVERPDGSNFTLKIRSTKLEDSAMYFCAASASPNEQFFGPGTRLTVL.

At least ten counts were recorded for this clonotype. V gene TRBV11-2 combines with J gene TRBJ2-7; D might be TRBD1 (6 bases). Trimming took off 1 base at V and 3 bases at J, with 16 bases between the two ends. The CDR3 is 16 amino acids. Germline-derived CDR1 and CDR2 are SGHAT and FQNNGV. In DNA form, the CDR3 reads TGTGCCAGCAGCTTAGGCCTCTTCGGGACACTCTACGAGCAGTACTTC. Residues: CASSLGLFGTLYEQYF.

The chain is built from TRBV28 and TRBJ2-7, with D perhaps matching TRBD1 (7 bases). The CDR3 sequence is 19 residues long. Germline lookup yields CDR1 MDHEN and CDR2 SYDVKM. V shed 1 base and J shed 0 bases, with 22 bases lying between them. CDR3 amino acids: CASSLFSWEVTGLSYEQYF. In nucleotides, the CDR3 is TGTGCCAGCAGTTTATTCTCCTGGGAGGTGACAGGGCTCTCCTACGAGCAGTACTTC.

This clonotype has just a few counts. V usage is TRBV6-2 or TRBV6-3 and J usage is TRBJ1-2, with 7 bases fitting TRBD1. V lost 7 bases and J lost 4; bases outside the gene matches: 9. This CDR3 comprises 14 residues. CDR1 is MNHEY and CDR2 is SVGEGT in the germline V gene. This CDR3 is CASTDYDRAYGYTF. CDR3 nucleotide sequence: TGTGCCAGCACCGACTACGACAGGGCCTATGGCTACACCTTC.

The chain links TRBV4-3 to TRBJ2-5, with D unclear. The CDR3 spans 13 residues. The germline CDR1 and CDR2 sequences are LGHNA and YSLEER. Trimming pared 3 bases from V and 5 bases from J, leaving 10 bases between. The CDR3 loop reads CASSQGSMETQYF. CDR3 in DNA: TGCGCCAGCAGCCAGGGCTCCATGGAGACCCAGTACTTC.

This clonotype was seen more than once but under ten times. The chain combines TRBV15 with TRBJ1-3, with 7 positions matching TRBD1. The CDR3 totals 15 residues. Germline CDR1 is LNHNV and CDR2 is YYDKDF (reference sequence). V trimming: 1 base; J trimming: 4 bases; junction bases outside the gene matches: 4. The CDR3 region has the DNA TGTGCCACCAGCAGAGGACCGGGACAGGGAAACACCATATATTTT. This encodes CATSRGPGQGNTIYF. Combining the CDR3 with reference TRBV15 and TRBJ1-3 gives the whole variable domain DAMVIQNPRYQVTQFGKPVTLSCSQTLNHNVMYWYQQKSSQAPKLLFHYYDKDFNNEADTPDNFQSRRPNTSFCFLDIRSPGLGDTAMYLCATSRGPGQGNTIYFGEGSWLTVV.

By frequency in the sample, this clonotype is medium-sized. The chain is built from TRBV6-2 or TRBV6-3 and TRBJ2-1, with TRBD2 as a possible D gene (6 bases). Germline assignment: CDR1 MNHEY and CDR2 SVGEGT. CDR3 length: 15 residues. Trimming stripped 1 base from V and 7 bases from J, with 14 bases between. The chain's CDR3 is CASSYLAEGENEQFF. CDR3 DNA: TGTGCCAGCAGTTACTTAGCGGAGGGCGAGAATGAGCAGTTCTTC.

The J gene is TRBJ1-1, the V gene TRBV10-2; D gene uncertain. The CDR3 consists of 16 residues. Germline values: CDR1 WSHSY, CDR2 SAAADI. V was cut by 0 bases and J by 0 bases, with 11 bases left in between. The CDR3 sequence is CASSESGVLMNTEAFF. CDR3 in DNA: TGCGCCAGCAGTGAGTCAGGAGTTTTAATGAACACTGAAGCTTTCTTT.

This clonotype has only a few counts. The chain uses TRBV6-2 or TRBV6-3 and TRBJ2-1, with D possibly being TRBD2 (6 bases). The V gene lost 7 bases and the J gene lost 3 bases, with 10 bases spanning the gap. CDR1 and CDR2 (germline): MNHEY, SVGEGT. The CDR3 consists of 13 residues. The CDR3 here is CASTGGLYNEQFF. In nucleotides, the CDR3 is TGTGCCAGCACCGGGGGACTCTACAATGAGCAGTTCTTC.

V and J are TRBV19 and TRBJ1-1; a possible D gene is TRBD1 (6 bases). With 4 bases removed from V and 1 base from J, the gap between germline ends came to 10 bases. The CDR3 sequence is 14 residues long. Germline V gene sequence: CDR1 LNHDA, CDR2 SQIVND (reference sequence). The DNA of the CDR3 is TGTGCCAGTAGTACCCCAGGGGCGAACACTGAAGCTTTCTTT. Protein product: CASSTPGANTEAFF. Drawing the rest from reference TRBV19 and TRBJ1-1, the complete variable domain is DGGITQSPKYLFRKEGQNVTLSCEQNLNHDAMYWYRQDPGQGLRLIYYSQIVNDFQKGDIAEGYSVSREKKESFPLTVTSAQKNPTAFYLCASSTPGANTEAFFGQGTRLTVV.

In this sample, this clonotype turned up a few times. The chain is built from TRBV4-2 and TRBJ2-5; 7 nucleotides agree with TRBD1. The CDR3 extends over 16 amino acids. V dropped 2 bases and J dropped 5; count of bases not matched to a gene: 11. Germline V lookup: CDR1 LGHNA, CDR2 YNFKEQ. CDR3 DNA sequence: TGTGCCAGCAGCCAATCCGACAGGGCGGTTGGGGAGACCCAGTACTTC. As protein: CASSQSDRAVGETQYF.

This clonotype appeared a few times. CDR3 in DNA: TGCGCCAGCAGCTTGGCCTCCGAGGTGCCAACTGAAGCTTTCTTT. This gives the protein CASSLASEVPTEAFF. The chain links TRBV5-1 to TRBJ1-1; D gene ambiguous. The V end was cut by 0 bases, the J end by 5 bases, with 14 bases between. Germline-derived CDR1 and CDR2 are SGHRS and YFSETQ. This CDR3 contains 15 residues.

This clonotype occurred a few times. The CDR3 sequence: CASSLVSVGAFF. CDR3 nucleotide sequence: TGTGCCAGCAGCTTAGTATCGGTCGGAGCTTTCTTT. The V gene is TRBV7-9, the J gene TRBJ1-1; D uncertain. Germline V lookup: CDR1 SEHNR, CDR2 FQNEAQ (reference sequence). V lost 1 base and J 10 bases, leaving 10 bases between the germline ends. The CDR3 has 12 amino acids.

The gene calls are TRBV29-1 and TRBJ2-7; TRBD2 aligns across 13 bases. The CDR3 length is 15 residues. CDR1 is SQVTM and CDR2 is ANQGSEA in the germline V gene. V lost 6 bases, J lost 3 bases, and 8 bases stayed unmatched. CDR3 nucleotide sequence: TGCAGCGTCGACGGGACTAGCGGGACTATCTACGAGCAGTACTTC. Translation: CSVDGTSGTIYEQYF.

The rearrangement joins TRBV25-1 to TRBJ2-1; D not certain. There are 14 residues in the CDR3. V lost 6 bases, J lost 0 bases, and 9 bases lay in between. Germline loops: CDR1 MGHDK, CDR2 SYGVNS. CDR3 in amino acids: CASRPAISYNEQFF. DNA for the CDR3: TGTGCCAGCAGACCAGCGATCTCCTACAATGAGCAGTTCTTC.

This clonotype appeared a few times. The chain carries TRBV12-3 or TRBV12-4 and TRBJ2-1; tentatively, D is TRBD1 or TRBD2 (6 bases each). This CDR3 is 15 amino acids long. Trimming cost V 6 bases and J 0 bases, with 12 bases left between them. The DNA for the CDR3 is TGTGCCAGCAGGAGGGGGGAAAGCTCCTACAATGAGCAGTTCTTC. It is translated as CASRRGESSYNEQFF.

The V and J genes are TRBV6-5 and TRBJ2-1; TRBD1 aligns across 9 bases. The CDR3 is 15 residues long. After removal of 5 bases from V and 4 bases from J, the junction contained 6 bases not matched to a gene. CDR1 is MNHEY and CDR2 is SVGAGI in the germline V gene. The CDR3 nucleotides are TGTGCCAGCAGTACTCGACAGGGGGGTTACAATGAGCAGTTCTTC. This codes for CASSTRQGGYNEQFF.

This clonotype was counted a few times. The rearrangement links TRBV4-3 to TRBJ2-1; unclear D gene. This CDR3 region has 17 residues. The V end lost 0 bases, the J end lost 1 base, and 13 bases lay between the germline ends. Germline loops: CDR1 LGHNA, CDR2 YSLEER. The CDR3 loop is CASSQDLGSRSYNEQFF. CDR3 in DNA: TGCGCCAGCAGCCAAGATCTGGGCAGTAGGTCCTACAATGAGCAGTTCTTC.

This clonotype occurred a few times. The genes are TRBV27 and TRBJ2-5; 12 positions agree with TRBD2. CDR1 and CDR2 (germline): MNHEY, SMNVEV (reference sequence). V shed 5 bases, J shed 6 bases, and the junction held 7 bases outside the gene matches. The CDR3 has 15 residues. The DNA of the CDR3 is TGTGCCAGCAGTGTACTAGCGGGAGGTTTAAAGACCCAGTACTTC. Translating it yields CASSVLAGGLKTQYF.

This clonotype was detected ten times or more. In DNA, the CDR3 is TGCGCCAGCAGCTTCGGACTTTCCTACGAGCAGTACTTC. Translating it yields CASSFGLSYEQYF. The V call is TRBV5-1, the J call TRBJ2-7; maybe TRBD2 (5 bases). The CDR3 totals 13 residues. CDR1 is SGHRS and CDR2 is YFSETQ in the germline V gene. Between the trimmed V and J ends, which lost 2 bases and 1 base, there was a span of 7 bases.

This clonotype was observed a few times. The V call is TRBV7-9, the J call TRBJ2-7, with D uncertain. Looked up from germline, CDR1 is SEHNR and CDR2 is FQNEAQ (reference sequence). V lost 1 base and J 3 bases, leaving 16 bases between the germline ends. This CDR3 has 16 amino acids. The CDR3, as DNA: TGTGCCAGCAGCTTAGGGTTCGGCAGTGTATTCTACGAGCAGTACTTC. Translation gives CASSLGFGSVFYEQYF. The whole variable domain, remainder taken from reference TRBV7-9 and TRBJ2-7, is DTGVSQNPRHKITKRGQNVTFRCDPISEHNRLYWYRQTLGQGPEFLTYFQNEAQLEKSRLLSDRFSAERPKGSFSTLEIQRTEQGDSAMYLCASSLGFGSVFYEQYFGPGTRLTVT.

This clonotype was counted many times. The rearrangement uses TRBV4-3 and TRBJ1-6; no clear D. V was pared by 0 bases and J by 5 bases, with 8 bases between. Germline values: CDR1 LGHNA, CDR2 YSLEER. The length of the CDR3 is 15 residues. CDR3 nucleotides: TGCGCCAGCAGCCAAGAGGGCAGCGATAATTCACCCCTCCACTTT. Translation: CASSQEGSDNSPLHF.